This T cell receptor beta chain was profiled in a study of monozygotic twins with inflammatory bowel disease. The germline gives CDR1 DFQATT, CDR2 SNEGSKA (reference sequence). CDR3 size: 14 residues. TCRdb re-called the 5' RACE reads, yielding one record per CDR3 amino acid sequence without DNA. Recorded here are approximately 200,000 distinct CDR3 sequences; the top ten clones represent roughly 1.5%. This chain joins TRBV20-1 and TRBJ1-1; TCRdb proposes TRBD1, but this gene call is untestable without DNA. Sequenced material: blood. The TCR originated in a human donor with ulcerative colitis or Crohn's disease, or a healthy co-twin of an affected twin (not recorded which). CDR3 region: CSARRGAGVTEAFF.